Listed below are T cell receptor beta chains from one sample, sequenced in a study of blood T cell repertoires in COVID-19. Clones were sequenced by immunoSEQ multiplex PCR, and TCRdb holds only the in-frame ones, with some missing. The sample consists of approximately 200,000 clones, roughly 82% of them appearing once. The source material was PBMCs or T cells enriched from blood (not recorded which). These TCRs come from a middle-aged man who had recovered from COVID-19. Both conserved end residues are part of each CDR3. D genes are given only for firm matches. Size is omitted from some rows. Given values are once, few, many or a class for expanded clones.

NA | NA | TRBJ2-1 | TRBV6-5 | TGTGCCAGCACCCAAAACAGGGAGCAGTTCTTC | CASTQNREQFF
NA | NA | TRBJ2-1 | TRBV2 | TGTGCCAGTCCATCAGCGGAGGACAATGAGCAGTTCTTC | CASPSAEDNEQFF
TRBD2 | NA | TRBJ2-2 | TRBV4-1 | TGCGCCAGCAGCCAGGGTCGAGCGACTAGCGGCTACACCGGGGAGCTGTTTTTT | CASSQGRATSGYTGELFF
TRBD1 | NA | TRBJ1-2 | TRBV5-5 | TGTGCCAGCAGCTCCACCGGGACAGGGGTTTTCGTTGGCTACACCTTC | CASSSTGTGVFVGYTF
NA | NA | TRBJ2-1 | TRBV11-2 | TGTGCCAGCAGCCGTCTCCAGGGGACCTACAATGAGCAGTTCTTC | CASSRLQGTYNEQFF
TRBD1 | NA | TRBJ1-5 | TRBV5-6 | TGTGCCAGCAGCTGGGGGACAGGGGGAAATCAGCCCCAGCATTTT | CASSWGTGGNQPQHF
NA | NA | TRBJ1-2 | TRBV5-1 | TGCGCCAGCAGCCTTGGGAGGCAGGAAAATCGCTATGGCTACACCTTC | CASSLGRQENRYGYTF
NA | NA | TRBJ1-5 | TRBV27 | TGTGCCAGCAGTCCCGCCCTCGGGAGCAATCAGCCCCAGCATTTT | CASSPALGSNQPQHF
NA | NA | TRBJ2-7 | TRBV3-1/TRBV3-2 | TGTGCCAGCAGCCAAACTTCGACAGGAATATACGAGCAGTACTTC | CASSQTSTGIYEQYF
TRBD1 | NA | TRBJ1-1 | TRBV4-3 | TGCGCCAGCAGCCGCGGGACAGCAACCATGAACACTGAAGCTTTCTTT | CASSRGTATMNTEAFF
NA | NA | TRBJ1-1 | TRBV29-1 | TGCAGCGTGAACCTTCAGGGGACAACTGAAGCTTTCTTT | CSVNLQGTTEAFF
NA | NA | TRBJ1-2 | TRBV19 | TGTGCCAGTTATACAGTCTTCTATGGCTACACCTTC | CASYTVFYGYTF
TRBD1 | NA | TRBJ2-5 | TRBV30 | TGTGCCTGGACGGTCGGACAGGGGGCTCTGACTCAAGAGACCCAGTACTTC | CAWTVGQGALTQETQYF
NA | once | TRBJ2-5 | TRBV5-5 | TGTGCCAGCAAGCTTAGACTTCAAGAGACCCAGTACTTC | CASKLRLQETQYF
TRBD1 | NA | TRBJ1-2 | TRBV18 | TGTGCCAGCTCACCCCTTTCCGGGACAGGAGATTCAAACTATGGCTACACCTTC | CASSPLSGTGDSNYGYTF
NA | few | TRBJ1-5 | TRBV19 | TGTGCCAGTAGTATAGGGTCCCAGGGCCCCCATTTT | CASSIGSQGPHF
TRBD1 | NA | TRBJ2-5 | TRBV7-8 | TGTGCCAGCAGCCGAGGTGAAGGGACAGGGTTTGCGGAGACCCAGTACTTC | CASSRGEGTGFAETQYF
NA | NA | TRBJ1-2 | TRBV10-3 | TGTGCCATCAGTGATAGCGGGTACTATGGCTACACCTTC | CAISDSGYYGYTF
TRBD1 | once | TRBJ2-1 | TRBV18 | TGTGCCAGCTCCCTTGGGACAGGTTCCTACAATGAGCAGTTCTTC | CASSLGTGSYNEQFF
TRBD1 | few | TRBJ2-1 | TRBV10-1 | TGCGCCACCTCCGGGACAGGGATCTATGAGCAGTTCTTC | CATSGTGIYEQFF
NA | NA | TRBJ2-5 | TRBV5-1 | TGCGCCAGCAGCTTTGGCGGGACAGCTGAAGAGACCCAGTACTTC | CASSFGGTAEETQYF
TRBD1 | NA | TRBJ1-1 | TRBV30 | TGTGCCTGGATGGACAGGGGGAACACTGAAGCTTTCTTT | CAWMDRGNTEAFF
TRBD1 | NA | TRBJ1-5 | TRBV30 | TGTGCCTGGAGTGAGGGACAGGTAAATCAGCCCCAGCATTTT | CAWSEGQVNQPQHF
NA | NA | TRBJ2-1 | TRBV6-2/TRBV6-3 | TGTGCCAGCAGTGGGGACACATCCTACAATGAGCAGTTCTTC | CASSGDTSYNEQFF
TRBD2 | once | TRBJ2-7 | TRBV4-3 | TGCGCCAGCAGCCCAACGACTAGCGGGAGCTCCTACGAGCAGTACTTC | CASSPTTSGSSYEQYF
NA | NA | TRBJ1-6 | TRBV6-5 | TGTGCCAGCACGGGAGGGCCCCGGGGGGATTCACCCCTCCACTTT | CASTGGPRGDSPLHF
TRBD1 | NA | TRBJ1-2 | TRBV5-6 | TGTGCCAGCAGCTTGGAGGGGGCGTTTTTGGGTAGTGGCTATGGCTACACCTTC | CASSLEGAFLGSGYGYTF
TRBD1 | NA | TRBJ1-4 | TRBV28 | TGTGCCAGCAGCGACAGGGGGCGCGATGAAAAACTGTTTTTT | CASSDRGRDEKLFF
TRBD2 | NA | TRBJ2-5 | TRBV28 | TGTGCCAGCAGTTTACCGGGGGGATTCCAAGAGACCCAGTACTTC | CASSLPGGFQETQYF
NA | NA | TRBJ2-7 | TRBV7-8 | TGTGCCAGCAGCTTAAGTACAGGGATCACCTCCTACGAGCAGTACTTC | CASSLSTGITSYEQYF
TRBD2 | NA | TRBJ2-1 | TRBV7-6 | TGTGCCAGCAGCCGACTAGCGGGGAATAAAAATGAGCAGTTCTTC | CASSRLAGNKNEQFF
TRBD1 | NA | TRBJ2-1 | TRBV20-1 | TGCAGTGCTTTGGACAGGGAGCAGTTCTTC | CSALDREQFF
NA | NA | TRBJ1-3 | TRBV5-1 | TGCGCCAGCAGCTATGACAGCTCTGGAAACACCATATATTTT | CASSYDSSGNTIYF
NA | NA | TRBJ2-1 | TRBV19 | TGTGCCAGTCGTGAGAGCTCCTACAATGAGCAGTTCTTC | CASRESSYNEQFF
TRBD2 | few | TRBJ2-1 | TRBV14 | TGTGCCAGCAGCCAGGCCGGGACTAGCGGGGAATACAATGAGCAGTTCTTC | CASSQAGTSGEYNEQFF
TRBD2 | NA | TRBJ2-2 | TRBV5-3 | TGTGCCAGAAGTTACGGGACTAGCGGGAGAGGAGCCGGGGAGCTGTTTTTT | CARSYGTSGRGAGELFF
TRBD2 | NA | TRBJ2-1 | TRBV3-1/TRBV3-2 | TGTGCCAGCAGTCCGGGCGGCCGGGAGGGCAGAGACAATGAGCAGTTCTTC | CASSPGGREGRDNEQFF
NA | NA | TRBJ1-1 | TRBV6-2/TRBV6-3 | TGTGCCAGCAGTGCCGACATGTGGGTAATCCCTGAAGCTTTCTTT | CASSADMWVIPEAFF
NA | NA | TRBJ2-3 | TRBV10-1 | TGCGCCAGCAGCGCATCTCGGGATACGCAGTATTTT | CASSASRDTQYF
NA | few | TRBJ1-2 | TRBV6-1 | TGTGCCAGCAGTGATTCGGTGGGCTTTGGCTACACCTTC | CASSDSVGFGYTF
NA | NA | TRBJ1-2 | TRBV29-1 | TGCAGCGTTGACGGGGGGGCCTCCTCCTATGGCTACACCTTC | CSVDGGASSYGYTF
NA | few | TRBJ1-2 | TRBV6-1 | TGTGCCAGCAGTGACCCAAGACAGGCCGCGTACAGCTACACCTTC | CASSDPRQAAYSYTF
NA | NA | TRBJ2-1 | TRBV5-6 | TGTGCCAGCAGCTTGTCCCAGGGCCCGCAGTTCTTC | CASSLSQGPQFF
NA | NA | TRBJ2-1 | TRBV5-4 | TGTGCCAGCAGCTTGGTAGGGGGTGAGCAGTTCTTC | CASSLVGGEQFF
TRBD1 | NA | TRBJ1-2 | TRBV10-3 | TGTGCCATCAGTGTCGGACAGGGGGCCTCTGGCTACACCTTC | CAISVGQGASGYTF
NA | NA | TRBJ1-2 | TRBV5-4 | TGTGCCAGCAGCTTGGAAGGGGCCTATGGCTACACCTTC | CASSLEGAYGYTF
NA | NA | TRBJ1-3 | TRBV4-1 | TGCGCCAGCAGCCGCAACCGGGCTGGAAACACCATATATTTT | CASSRNRAGNTIYF
TRBD2 | NA | TRBJ2-1 | TRBV7-8 | TGTGCCAGCAGCGAAAGGGAGGGAACCAATGAGCAGTTCTTC | CASSEREGTNEQFF
TRBD2 | NA | TRBJ2-3 | TRBV24-1 | TGTGCCACCAGTGATTCGCAGCGGGAGGTTACAGATACGCAGTATTTT | CATSDSQREVTDTQYF
NA | NA | TRBJ2-7 | TRBV27 | TGTGCCAGCAGTTCAGGGGCGGGTGAGCAGTACTTC | CASSSGAGEQYF
TRBD2 | NA | TRBJ2-1 | TRBV28 | TGTGCCAGCAGCTCCCTTGAGCGGGGATTATACAATGAGCAGTTCTTC | CASSSLERGLYNEQFF
NA | NA | TRBJ2-2 | TRBV7-2 | TGTGCCAGCAGTCGCGACGGGGGTTCTCCCGGGGAGCTGTTTTTT | CASSRDGGSPGELFF
TRBD1 | NA | TRBJ1-2 | TRBV19 | TGTGCCAGTAGCCTACAGGGGGTCGACTATGGCTACACCTTC | CASSLQGVDYGYTF
NA | NA | TRBJ1-5 | TRBV15 | TGTGCCACCAGCAGAGATTCAAGGGGTTTACAGCCCCAGCATTTT | CATSRDSRGLQPQHF
NA | NA | TRBJ1-1 | TRBV19 | TGTGCCAGTAGTATTGGTAGCAGCTACTCGTCCCACACTGAAGCTTTCTTT | CASSIGSSYSSHTEAFF
NA | NA | TRBJ1-3 | TRBV24-1 | TGTGCCACCAGTGATCCTCGGGGGTCTGGAAACACCATATATTTT | CATSDPRGSGNTIYF
NA | NA | TRBJ2-3 | TRBV9 | TGTGCCAGCAGCGCATCGGGGAGCACAGATACGCAGTATTTT | CASSASGSTDTQYF